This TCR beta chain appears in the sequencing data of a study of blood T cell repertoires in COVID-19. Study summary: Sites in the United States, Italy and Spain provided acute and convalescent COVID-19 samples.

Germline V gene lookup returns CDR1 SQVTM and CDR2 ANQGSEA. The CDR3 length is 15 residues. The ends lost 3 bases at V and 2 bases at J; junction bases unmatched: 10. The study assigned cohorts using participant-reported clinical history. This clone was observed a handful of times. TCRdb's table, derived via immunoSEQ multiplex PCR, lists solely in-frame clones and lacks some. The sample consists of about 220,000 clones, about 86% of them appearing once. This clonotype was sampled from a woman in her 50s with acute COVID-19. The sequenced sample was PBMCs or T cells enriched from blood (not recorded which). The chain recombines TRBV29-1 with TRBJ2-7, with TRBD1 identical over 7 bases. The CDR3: CSVEGATGPPYEQYF. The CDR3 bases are TGCAGCGTTGAGGGAGCGACAGGGCCTCCCTACGAGCAGTACTTC.